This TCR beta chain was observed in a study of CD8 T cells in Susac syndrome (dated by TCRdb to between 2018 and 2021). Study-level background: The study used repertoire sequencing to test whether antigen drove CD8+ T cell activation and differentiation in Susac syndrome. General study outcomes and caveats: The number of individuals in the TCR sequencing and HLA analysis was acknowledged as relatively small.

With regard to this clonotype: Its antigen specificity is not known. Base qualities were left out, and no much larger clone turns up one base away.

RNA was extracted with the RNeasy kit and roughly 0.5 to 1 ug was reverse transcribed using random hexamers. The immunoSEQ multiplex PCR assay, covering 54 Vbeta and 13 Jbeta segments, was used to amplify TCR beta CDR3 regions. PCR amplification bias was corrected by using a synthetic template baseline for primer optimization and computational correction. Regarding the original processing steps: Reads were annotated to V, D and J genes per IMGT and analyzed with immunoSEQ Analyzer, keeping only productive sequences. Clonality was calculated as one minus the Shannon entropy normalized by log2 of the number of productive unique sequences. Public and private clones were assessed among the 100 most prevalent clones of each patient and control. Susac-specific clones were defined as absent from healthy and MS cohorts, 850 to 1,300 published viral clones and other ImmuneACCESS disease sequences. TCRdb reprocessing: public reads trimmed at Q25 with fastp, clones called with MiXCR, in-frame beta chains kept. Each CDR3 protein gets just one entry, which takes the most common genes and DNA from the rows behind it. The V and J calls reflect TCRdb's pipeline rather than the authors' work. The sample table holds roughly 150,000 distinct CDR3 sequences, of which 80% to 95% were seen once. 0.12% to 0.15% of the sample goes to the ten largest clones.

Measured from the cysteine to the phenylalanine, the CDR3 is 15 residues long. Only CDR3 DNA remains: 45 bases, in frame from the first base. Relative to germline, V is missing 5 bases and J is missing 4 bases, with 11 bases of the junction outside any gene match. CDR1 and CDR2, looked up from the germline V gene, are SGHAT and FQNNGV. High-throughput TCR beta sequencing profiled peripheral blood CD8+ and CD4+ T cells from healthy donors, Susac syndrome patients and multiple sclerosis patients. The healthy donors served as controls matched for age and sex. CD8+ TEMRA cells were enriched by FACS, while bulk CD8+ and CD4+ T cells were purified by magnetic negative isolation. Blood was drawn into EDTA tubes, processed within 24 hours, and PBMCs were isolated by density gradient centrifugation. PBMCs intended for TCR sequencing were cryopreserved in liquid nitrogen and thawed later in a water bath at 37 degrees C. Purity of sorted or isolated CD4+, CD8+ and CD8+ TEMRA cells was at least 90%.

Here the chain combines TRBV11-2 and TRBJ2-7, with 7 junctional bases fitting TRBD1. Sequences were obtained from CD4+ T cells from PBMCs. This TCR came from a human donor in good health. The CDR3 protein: CASSQTGPLQYEQYF. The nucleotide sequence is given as TGTGCCAGCAGCCAGACAGGGCCTCTACAATACGAGCAGTACTTC.